Listed below are T cell receptor beta chains from one sample, sequenced in a study of T cell responses to AZD1222 COVID-19 vaccine. Method: immunoSEQ multiplex PCR; TCRdb's copy keeps in-frame clones and lacks some. The sample yields over 100,000 clones, about nine tenths seen once. Specimen: peripheral blood, collected 28 days after the second AZD1222 dose. These receptors came from an adult who received the AZD1222 COVID-19 vaccine. The CDR3 runs from the conserved cysteine through the conserved F or W. The D gene is left open where the match is weak. Only some rows state a clone size, as once, few, many or a class for expanded clones.

>-|TRBV27|-|TRBJ1-2
TGTGCCAGCACCCTATCAGGAGGGGCGGCGGGCTACACCTTC
CASTLSGGAAGYTF
>-|TRBV24-1|-|TRBJ1-2
TGTGCCACCAGTGATTTGCGGACAGCCTATGGCTACACCTTC
CATSDLRTAYGYTF
>-|TRBV11-2|-|TRBJ2-1
TGTGCCAGCAGCTTGTACCCTGGTGAGTATGAGCAGTTCTTC
CASSLYPGEYEQFF
>-|TRBV6-4|-|TRBJ1-6
TGTGCCAGCAGTGAGGTTCAGGGCACACCCCTCCACTTT
CASSEVQGTPLHF
>-|TRBV7-2|-|TRBJ1-4
TGTGCCAGCAGAAGCCCTGGACGGTATGAAAAACTGTTTTTT
CASRSPGRYEKLFF
>-|TRBV11-2|-|TRBJ2-1
TGTGCCAGCAGCTCTGTCGGGGGAAACAATGAGCAGTTCTTC
CASSSVGGNNEQFF
>-|TRBV3-1/TRBV3-2|-|TRBJ1-2
TGTGCCAGCAGCCAAGGCCAGTATGGCTACACCTTC
CASSQGQYGYTF
>-|TRBV18|-|TRBJ1-4
TGTGCCAGCTCACCACGGGAAGGGCTTCTGTTTTTT
CASSPREGLLFF
>-|TRBV6-5|-|TRBJ2-7
TGTGCCAGCAGTTACGGCCCAAATTCCTACGAGCAGTACTTC
CASSYGPNSYEQYF
>-|TRBV24-1|-|TRBJ1-4
TGTGCCACCAGTGACCCGACAGGAGGTGATGAAAAACTGTTTTTT
CATSDPTGGDEKLFF
>TRBD1|TRBV6-5|-|TRBJ1-2
TGTGCCAGCAGTTACCCGTCGACAGGGCATGGCTACACCTTC
CASSYPSTGHGYTF
>TRBD1|TRBV2|-|TRBJ1-1
TGTGCCAGCAGTAACGACAGGGGAAAAAATGAAGCTTTCTTT
CASSNDRGKNEAFF
>TRBD1|TRBV5-1|-|TRBJ2-5
TGCGCCAGCAGTCTGACCGGGACAGGGGCGGGGGTAGCAGAGACCCAGTACTTC
CASSLTGTGAGVAETQYF
>-|TRBV30|-|TRBJ1-1
TGTGCCCCCCTCATTAGGCTTAGGGGGGTGAACACTGAAGCTTTCTTT
CAPLIRLRGVNTEAFF
>-|TRBV6-2/TRBV6-3|once|TRBJ2-1
TGTGCCAGCACCCCCGTTGGGTCCCGATACAATGAGCAGTTCTTC
CASTPVGSRYNEQFF
>-|TRBV28|-|TRBJ2-4
TGTGCCAGCAGTCCTAGGGTGGACATTCAGTACTTC
CASSPRVDIQYF
>-|TRBV7-6|-|TRBJ1-4
TGTGCCAGCAGCCCAAGACAGAATGAAAAACTGTTTTTT
CASSPRQNEKLFF
>-|TRBV7-2|-|TRBJ1-2
TGTGCCAGCAGCTTAAGGCCTGGTGGGCAGGGAAACTATGGCTACACCTTC
CASSLRPGGQGNYGYTF
>TRBD1|TRBV27|-|TRBJ2-7
TGTGCCAGCAGCCGACAGGGGTACTCCTACGAGCAGTACTTC
CASSRQGYSYEQYF
>TRBD1|TRBV6-5|-|TRBJ1-1
TGTGCCAGCAGGCCCGAGGGACAGGGTGTTCGAGCTTTCTTT
CASRPEGQGVRAFF
>-|TRBV24-1|-|TRBJ1-1
TGTGCCACCAAGGGCACGAACACTGAAGCTTTCTTT
CATKGTNTEAFF
>-|TRBV6-5|-|TRBJ1-5
TGTGCCAGCGGTTCAGGTAATCAGCCCCAGCATTTT
CASGSGNQPQHF
>TRBD1|TRBV6-2/TRBV6-3|-|TRBJ1-5
TGTGCCAGCAGTTACGCAAGAGGGACAGGGCTGCGGCCCCAGCATTTT
CASSYARGTGLRPQHF
>TRBD1|TRBV7-3|once|TRBJ2-2
TGTGCCAGCAGCTCTGGACAGGGTTGGACCGGGGAGCTGTTTTTT
CASSSGQGWTGELFF
>-|TRBV13|few|TRBJ1-2
TGTGCCAGCAAACTGACAGGTGCAACTAACTATGGCTACACCTTC
CASKLTGATNYGYTF
>-|TRBV2|-|TRBJ2-2
TGTGCCAGCAGTGAATTGGCAGGGTACACCGGGGAGCTGTTTTTT
CASSELAGYTGELFF
>-|TRBV9|-|TRBJ1-1
TGTGCCAGCAGCGGAGTTGAGATGAACAGCGAAGCTTTCTTT
CASSGVEMNSEAFF
>-|TRBV7-9|-|TRBJ1-1
TGTGCCATCGAGCCTAGGAACACTGAAGCTTTCTTT
CAIEPRNTEAFF
>-|TRBV7-8|-|TRBJ1-5
TGTGCCAGCAGCTTAGGCTTGGGCCAGCCCCAGCATTTT
CASSLGLGQPQHF
>-|TRBV19|-|TRBJ1-1
TGTGCCAGTAGTATGACCCTACTGAACACTGAAGCTTTCTTT
CASSMTLLNTEAFF
>TRBD2|TRBV29-1|-|TRBJ2-3
TGCAGCGTTGATCTAGCGGCGAGCACAGATACGCAGTATTTT
CSVDLAASTDTQYF
>TRBD1|TRBV7-2|-|TRBJ1-6
TGTGCCAGCAGCTTGGGCAGGGGGCGTTTTGGTTCACCCCTCCACTTT
CASSLGRGRFGSPLHF
>-|TRBV5-1|-|TRBJ2-7
TGCGCCAGCAGCACCCGGGCAGGGACCTCCTACGAGCAGTACTTC
CASSTRAGTSYEQYF
>-|TRBV10-3|-|TRBJ1-5
TGTGCCATCAGTGAGGGTTTGGGCAATCAGCCCCAGCATTTT
CAISEGLGNQPQHF
>-|TRBV19|-|TRBJ2-3
TGTGCCAGTAGTTCCCTTTTGGCAGATACGCAGTATTTT
CASSSLLADTQYF
>-|TRBV10-1|-|TRBJ1-1
TGCGCCAGCAGTGAGTCGAAAGGGAAGGGGAGCACTGAAGCTTTCTTT
CASSESKGKGSTEAFF
>-|TRBV5-6|-|TRBJ2-7
TGTGCCAGCAGCGGGCGAGACAGCTACGGCTACGAGCAGTACTTC
CASSGRDSYGYEQYF
>-|TRBV5-4|-|TRBJ1-1
TGTGCCAGCAGCCCGGCTGGGGGGCCCACTGAAGCTTTCTTT
CASSPAGGPTEAFF
>-|TRBV15|-|TRBJ1-2
TGTGCCACCAGCAGAGAATCCCTCGGGGGCTACACCTTC
CATSRESLGGYTF
>-|TRBV29-1|-|TRBJ1-1
TGCAGCGTTATCATACTGGACACTGAAGCTTTCTTT
CSVIILDTEAFF
>TRBD1|TRBV3-1/TRBV3-2|-|TRBJ1-3
TGTGCCAGCAGCCAACTCGGACAGGGCTCTGGAAACACCATATATTTT
CASSQLGQGSGNTIYF
>TRBD1|TRBV9|-|TRBJ2-7
TGTGCCAGCAGTCGCAGGGGGTTAGACGTCTACGAGCAGTACTTC
CASSRRGLDVYEQYF
>-|TRBV18|-|TRBJ2-7
TGTGCCAGCTCAGTAAGGGACCACGAGCAGTACTTC
CASSVRDHEQYF
>-|TRBV7-2|once|TRBJ1-6
TGTGCCAGCAGCCCGACGACCGGGCCCCATTCACCCCTCCACTTT
CASSPTTGPHSPLHF
>-|TRBV6-2/TRBV6-3|few|TRBJ1-1
TGTGCCAGCAGTTTGGGGGCGAACACTGAAGCTTTCTTT
CASSLGANTEAFF
>-|TRBV6-6|few|TRBJ1-2
TGTGCCAGCAGAGGAACGGACATTTGGAATGGCTACACCTTC
CASRGTDIWNGYTF
>-|TRBV5-6|-|TRBJ1-2
TGTGCCAGCAGCTACCTAAAGGTCCATGGCTACACCTTC
CASSYLKVHGYTF
>-|TRBV7-2|few|TRBJ1-5
TGTGCCAGCAGCGTCCAGAAAGGCAGCAATCAGCCCCAGCATTTT
CASSVQKGSNQPQHF
>-|TRBV7-3|-|TRBJ1-6
TGTGCCAGCAGCCGCTCGACAGGCTATAATTCACCCCTCCACTTT
CASSRSTGYNSPLHF
>-|TRBV15|-|TRBJ1-1
TGTGCCACCAGCAGAGATCCCGGGGGGACTGAAGCTTTCTTT
CATSRDPGGTEAFF
>-|TRBV11-2|-|TRBJ1-5
TGTGCCAGCAGTTTAACAGGACCCAACCAGCCCCAGCATTTT
CASSLTGPNQPQHF
>TRBD2|TRBV20-1|-|TRBJ2-5
TGCAGTGCTAGTGTCCGCCTCCGGACTAGCGGGGGAGCGGCCCAGTACTTC
CSASVRLRTSGGAAQYF
>-|TRBV30|-|TRBJ1-5
TGTGCCTGGAGTGCCCCCCAGTCGTGGGGCAATCAGCCCCAGCATTTT
CAWSAPQSWGNQPQHF
>-|TRBV19|-|TRBJ2-6
TGTGCCAGTAGTGACTCGGCGCCTGGGGCCAACGTCCTGACTTTC
CASSDSAPGANVLTF
>-|TRBV7-2|few|TRBJ2-7
TGTGCCAGCAGCTCAGAGGTGGGGGCAGGGATCTACGAGCAGTACTTC
CASSSEVGAGIYEQYF